This passage covers 20 T cell receptor beta chains from one sample sequenced in a study of blood T cell repertoires in COVID-19 (TCRdb year 2020). Libraries were built with the immunoSEQ multiplex PCR assay. TCRdb limited this immuneACCESS table to in-frame rearrangements with V and J called. A share of clones is missing; checked studies link under half to unresolved V genes, and the rest is unexplained. Counted in this sample were 120,000 to 150,000 clones; roughly 88% of them appeared once. The top ten clones comprise 6.5% to 9% of the sample. The sample comprised peripheral blood. The receptors derive from a woman aged 50 to 60 in a cohort sampled during active or convalescent COVID-19.

The V gene is TRBV11-1, the J gene TRBJ1-1; unclear D gene. The germline V gene has CDR1 SGHAT and CDR2 FQDESV (reference sequence). Deletions cut 5 bases from V and 6 bases from J, with 10 bases between. This CDR3 contains 12 residues. The CDR3 loop reads CASSVSAAEAFF. CDR3 bases: TGTGCCAGCAGCGTATCCGCGGCTGAAGCTTTCTTT.

The chain carries TRBV29-1 and TRBJ1-2; 10 bases are shared with TRBD1. This CDR3 comprises 12 residues. V lost 6 bases, J lost 4 bases, and 2 bases stayed unmatched. The germline V gene has CDR1 SQVTM and CDR2 ANQGSEA. The CDR3 nucleotides are TGCAGCGTGGGACAGGGGAGCTATGGCTACACCTTC. Its protein product is CSVGQGSYGYTF.

The chain recombines TRBV2 with TRBJ1-2, with D tentatively TRBD1 (6 bases). Germline assignment: CDR1 SNHLY and CDR2 FYNNEI. The CDR3 sequence is 14 residues long. With 4 bases removed from V and 6 bases from J, the gap between germline ends came to 15 bases. CDR3 in amino acids: CASSVNRDYNGYTF. For the CDR3, the DNA is TGTGCCAGCAGTGTTAACAGGGATTACAATGGCTACACCTTC.

This clone was seen just once. V and J are TRBV27 and TRBJ1-2; weak D call: TRBD1 (6 bases). V was cut by 6 bases and J by 3 bases, with 11 bases left in between. There are 13 residues in the CDR3. CDR1 is MNHEY and CDR2 is SMNVEV in the germline V gene (reference sequence). The DNA of the CDR3 is TGTGCCAGCAGGTTACAGGGCGACTATGGCTACACCTTC. Translated, it gives CASRLQGDYGYTF.

This chain uses TRBV7-9 with TRBJ2-1; a possible D gene is TRBD2 (6 bases). There are 14 residues in the CDR3. Germline CDR1 and CDR2: SEHNR and FQNEAQ (reference sequence). Trimming stripped 6 bases from V and 4 bases from J, with 13 bases between. The CDR3 coding sequence is TGTGCCAGCAGTTGGCCCGGGGGATACAATGAGCAGTTCTTC. Amino acids: CASSWPGGYNEQFF.

The table lists this clone with a count of one. J is TRBJ1-1 and V is TRBV3-1 (or the pseudogene TRBV3-2); 7 bases are shared with TRBD1. The CDR3 spans 14 residues. Germline V gives CDR1 LGHDT, CDR2 YNNKEL (reference sequence). V was pared by 4 bases and J by 2 bases, with 4 bases of the junction left unmatched. CDR3 in amino acids: CASSRGTVNTEAFF. The DNA of the CDR3 is TGTGCCAGCAGCCGAGGGACAGTCAACACTGAAGCTTTCTTT.

The chain is built from TRBV5-1 and TRBJ2-1, with a weak D call TRBD1 (5 bases). The CDR3 runs 12 residues. The V gene lost 3 bases and the J gene lost 7 bases, with 8 bases spanning the gap. Germline CDR1 and CDR2: SGHRS and YFSETQ. The CDR3 region has the DNA TGCGCCAGCAGCTGGACATCTAATGAGCAGTTCTTC. Protein: CASSWTSNEQFF. Full variable domain (rest looked up from reference TRBV5-1 and TRBJ2-1): KAGVTQTPRYLIKTRGQQVTLSCSPISGHRSVSWYQQTPGQGLQFLFEYFSETQRNKGNFPGRFSGRQFSNSRSEMNVSTLELGDSALYLCASSWTSNEQFFGPGTRLTVL.

V is TRBV6-6 and J is TRBJ2-1, with D possibly TRBD1 on 5 matching bases. The V gene lost 4 bases and the J gene lost 5 bases, with 15 bases spanning the gap. CDR3 length equals 15 residues. Germline V gives CDR1 MNHNY, CDR2 SVGAGI (reference sequence). DNA for the CDR3: TGTGCCAGCAGTTTCTACAGGTCGAAAAACAATGAGCAGTTCTTC. Translated: CASSFYRSKNNEQFF.

This clone was observed once. The chain employs TRBV12-5 and TRBJ2-3, with D hard to call. The V end lost 1 base, the J end lost 4 bases, and 9 bases lay between the germline ends. CDR1 LGHNT and CDR2 FRNRAP come from the germline V gene. CDR3 length: 14 residues. Here the CDR3 reads CASGLDRGSDTQYF. CDR3 bases: TGTGCTAGTGGTTTGGATCGCGGATCAGATACGCAGTATTTT.

This chain links TRBV4-1 with TRBJ1-3, with 9 bases matching TRBD1. V trimming: 2 bases; J trimming: 6 bases; junction bases outside the gene matches: 2. This CDR3 has 14 residues. Germline values: CDR1 MGHRA, CDR2 YSYEKL. CDR3 bases: TGCGCCAGCAGCCAATTACAGGGGGCAAACACCATATATTTT. Its protein is CASSQLQGANTIYF.

CDR3 protein: CASSYNREFRQPQHF. CDR3 coding DNA: TGTGCCAGCAGTTATAACAGGGAATTTCGGCAGCCCCAGCATTTT. V usage is TRBV6-2 or TRBV6-3 and J usage is TRBJ1-5; perhaps TRBD1 as D (6 bases). CDR3 length: 15 amino acids. Trimming shortened V by 3 bases and J by 7 bases, and 16 bases separated the two germline ends. From germline, CDR1 is MNHEY and CDR2 SVGEGT.

The J gene is TRBJ2-7, the V gene TRBV2; weak D call: TRBD1 (6 bases). The CDR3 contains 14 residues. The V end was cut by 6 bases, the J end by 2 bases, with 14 bases between. The germline CDR1 and CDR2 sequences are SNHLY and FYNNEI. The chain's CDR3 is CASRRTDLAYEQYF. CDR3 bases: TGTGCCAGCAGGAGGACAGACTTAGCCTACGAGCAGTACTTC.

The chain uses TRBV20-1 and TRBJ1-1, with D unclear. The CDR3 runs 10 residues. V shed 5 bases and J shed 2 bases, with 3 bases lying between them. The germline CDR1 and CDR2 sequences are DFQATT and SNEGSKA (reference sequence). The CDR3 DNA sequence: TGCAGTGCTCCAAACACTGAAGCTTTCTTT. Residues: CSAPNTEAFF.

The chain employs TRBV7-3 and TRBJ2-1; 7 nucleotides align to TRBD2. The V segment lost 3 bases and the J segment 5 bases; nucleotides outside the gene matches: 7. Germline CDR1 and CDR2: SGHTA and FQGTGA. The CDR3 is 15 amino acids. The CDR3 sequence is CASSLAGDRNNEQFF. The CDR3 region has the DNA TGTGCCAGCAGCTTGGCGGGGGACCGAAACAATGAGCAGTTCTTC.

This rearrangement joins TRBV7-2 to TRBJ2-7; TRBD2 is a possible D gene (7 bases). The germline V and J ends were trimmed by 5 bases and 3 bases, with 11 bases remaining between them. CDR1 and CDR2 (germline): SGHTA, FQGNSA. This CDR3 is built from 13 residues. CDR3 sequence (DNA): TGTGCCAGCAGCCCGGGGGGCCTCTACGAGCAGTACTTC. It encodes CASSPGGLYEQYF.

The chain carries TRBV7-9 and TRBJ1-1, with 9 bases identical to TRBD1. Germline loops: CDR1 SEHNR, CDR2 FQNEAQ (reference sequence). V was pared by 4 bases and J by 4 bases, with 4 bases of the junction left unmatched. This CDR3 is built from 14 residues. The CDR3 nucleotides read TGTGCCAGCAGCTCGCAGACAGGGGGCACTGAAGCTTTCTTT. Encoded protein: CASSSQTGGTEAFF.

This chain links TRBV2 with TRBJ2-1, with 10 bases identical to TRBD2. The CDR3 has 15 amino acids. J was trimmed by 12 bases and V by 0 bases; bases with no gene match: 8. Germline V gives CDR1 SNHLY, CDR2 FYNNEI. DNA for the CDR3: TGTGCCAGCAGTGAAGCGATTAGCGGGGGGCCCTGGCAGTTCTTC. Protein product: CASSEAISGGPWQFF.

A single count supports this clone. CDR3 DNA sequence: TGTGCCAGCAGCCCCACAAGAAGCGGGACCACTGAAGCTTTCTTT. Translating it yields CASSPTRSGTTEAFF. The chain has TRBV11-2 and TRBJ1-1, with a weak D call TRBD1 (5 bases). The CDR3 contains 15 residues. Germline CDR1 SGHAT, CDR2 FQNNGV. The V end lost 5 bases, the J end lost 4 bases, and 17 bases lay between the germline ends.

V and J are TRBV5-6 and TRBJ1-4; tentative D call: TRBD1 (6 bases). Trimming stripped 4 bases from V and 8 bases from J, with 18 bases between. Per germline, CDR1 SGHDT and CDR2 YYEEEE. The CDR3 is 15 residues long. CDR3 protein: CASSAGQRGKEKLFF. The CDR3 coding sequence is TGTGCCAGCAGCGCTGGACAGAGGGGAAAGGAAAAACTGTTTTTT.

Here the CDR3 DNA reads TGTGCCAGCAGCTTCCGACAGGGGGTTTTTTCTGGGGCCAACGTCCTGACTTTC. Amino acid sequence: CASSFRQGVFSGANVLTF. The V gene is TRBV5-5, the J gene TRBJ2-6; 9 bases fit TRBD1. Germline V gene data show CDR1 as SGHKS and CDR2 as YYEKEE (reference sequence). V lost 2 bases to trimming and J lost 1 base; unmatched junction nucleotides: 7. The CDR3 is 18 amino acids.